This TCR beta chain is drawn from a study of Ad26.COV2.S vaccination and SARS-CoV-2 variants. General study findings and limits: Following vaccination, spike-specific CD8+ and CD4+ T cell responses reportedly exhibited substantial breadth.

On this clone itself: What it binds is not known.

As to treatment: roughly 19 received Ad26.COV2.S at low or high dose, single or two shots; 5 received placebo; per-sample allocation not given. Day 63 following the first vaccine or placebo injection was when the samples were taken. This CDR3 has 15 residues. V gave up 5 bases and J gave up 0 bases, with 10 bases separating them. Germline V gene sequence: CDR1 SGHNT, CDR2 YENEEA. Profiled with immunoSEQ multiplex PCR; TCRdb holds only in-frame clones, not every one. The sample has a few hundred thousand clones, less than 95% seen once; the top ten hold approximately 4.5%. The chain links TRBV11-3 to TRBJ1-4, with D hard to call. The receptor comes from a person between 18 and 60 years old who received the Ad26.COV2.S COVID-19 vaccine or a placebo. The sequences come from peripheral blood, collected in a trial of Ad26.COV2.S vaccine versus placebo. The CDR3 loop reads CASSGHSATNEKLFF. The CDR3 region has the DNA TGTGCCAGCAGCGGCCACAGTGCAACTAATGAAAAACTGTTTTTT.